Sequencing of this T cell receptor beta chain was carried out in a study of post-analysis software for immune sequencing data. The CDR3 loop spans 13 amino acids. CDR1 is SGHDT, CDR2 YYEEEE, per germline. Trimming left V 4 bases short and J 1 base short, with 8 bases between. Every TCR beta cDNA library bore unique molecular identifiers. TCRdb fed the PCR reads into MiXCR, producing one record per CDR3 protein. The sample yields roughly 400,000 distinct CDR3 sequences, 39% seen once. General study results and limits: Normalized Chao1 diversity in multiple sclerosis patients fell significantly below that of controls. Relative to controls, patients had 4 or 5 TRBV segments at higher frequency, with TRBV5-6, TRBV5-1 and TRBV20-1 among these.

The sample holds a few counts of this clonotype. The antigen remains undetermined. The chain is built from TRBV5-6 and TRBJ2-5, with a weak D call TRBD2 (6 bases). The material sequenced was blood. The receptor was derived from a girl aged 2 to 9 with multiple sclerosis. The CDR3 sequence: CASSGGVQETQYF. The CDR3 DNA follows: TGTGCCAGCAGCGGAGGGGTCCAAGAGACCCAGTACTTC.